The following is a T cell receptor (beta chain) sequence with its context. What it binds is not known. This sample is part of a study of graft-versus-host responses after intestinal transplantation. The method was immunoSEQ multiplex PCR; TCRdb's version includes in-frame clones alone and lacks a portion of them. The table lists about 39,000 clones, about 95% of them singletons. Germline V gene data show CDR1 as MGHRA and CDR2 as YSYEKL. The CDR3 has 19 amino acids. V lost 0 bases, J lost 3 bases, and 12 bases stayed unmatched. The chain employs TRBV4-1 and TRBJ1-4; TRBD1 agrees at 8 bases. The sequenced sample was unstimulated CD8+ T cells sorted from spleen or lymph node cells, obtained before transplant. This sequence was found in a human donor who was the organ donor for an intestinal transplant. CDR3 protein: CASSQDPGGWDRANEKLFF. CDR3 bases: TGCGCCAGCAGCCAAGACCCAGGGGGCTGGGATAGAGCTAATGAAAAACTGTTTTTT.